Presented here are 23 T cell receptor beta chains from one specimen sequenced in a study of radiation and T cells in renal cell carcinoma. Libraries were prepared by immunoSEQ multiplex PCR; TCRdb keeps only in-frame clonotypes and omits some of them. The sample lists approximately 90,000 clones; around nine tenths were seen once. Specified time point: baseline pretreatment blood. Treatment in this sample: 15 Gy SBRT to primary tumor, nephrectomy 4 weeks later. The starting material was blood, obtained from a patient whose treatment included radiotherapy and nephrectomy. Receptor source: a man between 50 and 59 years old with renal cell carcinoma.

DNA of the CDR3: TGTGCCAGCAGCTTAGGTCCAGCTTATGGCTACACCTTC. Its translation is CASSLGPAYGYTF. The chain couples TRBV7-2 to TRBJ1-2; D unresolved. The V gene's germline CDR1 is SGHTA and CDR2 FQGNSA. This CDR3 spans 13 amino acids. V was pared by 1 base and J by 5 bases, with 8 bases between.

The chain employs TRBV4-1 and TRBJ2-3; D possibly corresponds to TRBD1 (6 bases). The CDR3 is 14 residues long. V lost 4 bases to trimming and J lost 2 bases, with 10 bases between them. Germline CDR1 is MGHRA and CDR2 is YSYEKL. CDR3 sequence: CASSPQGTTDTQYF. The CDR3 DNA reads TGCGCCAGCAGCCCCCAGGGGACCACAGATACGCAGTATTTT.

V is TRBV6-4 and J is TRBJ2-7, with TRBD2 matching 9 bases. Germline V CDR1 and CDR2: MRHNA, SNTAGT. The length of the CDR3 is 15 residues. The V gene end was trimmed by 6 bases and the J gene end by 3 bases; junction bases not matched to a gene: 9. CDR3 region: CASSQGSGGHYEQYF. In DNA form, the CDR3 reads TGTGCCAGCAGCCAAGGTAGCGGGGGCCACTACGAGCAGTACTTC.

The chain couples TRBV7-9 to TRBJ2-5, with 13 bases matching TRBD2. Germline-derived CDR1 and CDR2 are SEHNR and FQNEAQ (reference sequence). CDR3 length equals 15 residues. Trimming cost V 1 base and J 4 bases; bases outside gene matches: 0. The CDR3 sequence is CASSLGTSGRETQYF. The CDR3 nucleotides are TGTGCCAGCAGCTTAGGGACTAGCGGGAGAGAGACCCAGTACTTC.

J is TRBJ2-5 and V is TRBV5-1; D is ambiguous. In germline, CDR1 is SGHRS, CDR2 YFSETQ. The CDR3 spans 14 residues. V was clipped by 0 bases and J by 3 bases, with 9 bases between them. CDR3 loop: CASSLVDGKETQYF. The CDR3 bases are TGCGCCAGCAGCTTGGTTGACGGAAAAGAGACCCAGTACTTC. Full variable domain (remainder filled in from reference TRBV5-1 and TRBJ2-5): KAGVTQTPRYLIKTRGQQVTLSCSPISGHRSVSWYQQTPGQGLQFLFEYFSETQRNKGNFPGRFSGRQFSNSRSEMNVSTLELGDSALYLCASSLVDGKETQYFGPGTRLLVL.

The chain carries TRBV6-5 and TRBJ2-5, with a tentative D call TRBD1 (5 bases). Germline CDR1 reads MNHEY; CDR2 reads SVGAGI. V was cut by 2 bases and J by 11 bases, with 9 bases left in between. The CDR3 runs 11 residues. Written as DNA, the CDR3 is TGTGCCAGCAGTTACGCGGACACACAGTACTTC. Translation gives CASSYADTQYF.

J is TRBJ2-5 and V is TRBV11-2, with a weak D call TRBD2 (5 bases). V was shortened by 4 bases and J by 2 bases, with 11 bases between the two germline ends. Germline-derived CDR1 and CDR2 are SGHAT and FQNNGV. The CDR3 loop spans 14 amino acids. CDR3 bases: TGTGCCAGCAGCTGGGCTGGAGGTCAAGAGACCCAGTACTTC. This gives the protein CASSWAGGQETQYF.

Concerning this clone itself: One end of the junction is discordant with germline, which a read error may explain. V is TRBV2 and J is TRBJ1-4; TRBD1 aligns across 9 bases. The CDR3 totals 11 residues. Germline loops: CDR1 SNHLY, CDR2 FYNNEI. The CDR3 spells CASSDDGTGLF. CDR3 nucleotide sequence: TGTGCCAGCAGTGATGATGGGACAGGGTTATTT.

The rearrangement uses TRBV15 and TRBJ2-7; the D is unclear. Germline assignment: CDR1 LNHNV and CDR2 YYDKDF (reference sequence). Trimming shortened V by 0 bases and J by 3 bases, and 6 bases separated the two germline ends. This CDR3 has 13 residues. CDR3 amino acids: CATSRELHYEQYF. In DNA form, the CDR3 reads TGTGCCACCAGCAGAGAGTTGCACTACGAGCAGTACTTC.

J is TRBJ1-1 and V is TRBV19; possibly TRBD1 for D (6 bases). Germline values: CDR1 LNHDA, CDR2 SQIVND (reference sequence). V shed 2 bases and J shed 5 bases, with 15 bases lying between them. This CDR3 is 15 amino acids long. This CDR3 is CASSIIRGAKTEAFF. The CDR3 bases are TGTGCCAGTAGTATAATAAGGGGGGCGAAGACTGAAGCTTTCTTT.

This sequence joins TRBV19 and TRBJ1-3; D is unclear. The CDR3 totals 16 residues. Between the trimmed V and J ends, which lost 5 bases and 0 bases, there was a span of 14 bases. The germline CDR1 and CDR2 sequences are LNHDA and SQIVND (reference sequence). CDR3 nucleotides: TGTGCCAGTAGTCCCTCCGGACTGAGCTCTGGAAACACCATATATTTT. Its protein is CASSPSGLSSGNTIYF.

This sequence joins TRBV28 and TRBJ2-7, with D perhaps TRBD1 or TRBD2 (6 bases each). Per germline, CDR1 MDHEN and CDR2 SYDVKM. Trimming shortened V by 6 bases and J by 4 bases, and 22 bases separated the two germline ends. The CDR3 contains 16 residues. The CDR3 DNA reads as TGTGCCAGCAGCTCCACACAGGGACTGGTTCTATACGAGCAGTACTTC. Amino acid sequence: CASSSTQGLVLYEQYF.

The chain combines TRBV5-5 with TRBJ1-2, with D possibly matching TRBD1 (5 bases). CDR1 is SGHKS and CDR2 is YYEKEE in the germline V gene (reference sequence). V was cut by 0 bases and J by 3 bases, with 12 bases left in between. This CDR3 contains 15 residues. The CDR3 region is CASSLGMGRDYGYTF. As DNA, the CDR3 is TGTGCCAGCAGCTTGGGCATGGGGCGAGACTATGGCTACACCTTC. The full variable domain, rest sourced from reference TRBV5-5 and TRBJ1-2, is DAGVTQSPTHLIKTRGQQVTLRCSPISGHKSVSWYQQVLGQGPQFIFQYYEKEERGRGNFPDRFSARQFPNYSSELNVNALLLGDSALYLCASSLGMGRDYGYTFGSGTRLTVV.

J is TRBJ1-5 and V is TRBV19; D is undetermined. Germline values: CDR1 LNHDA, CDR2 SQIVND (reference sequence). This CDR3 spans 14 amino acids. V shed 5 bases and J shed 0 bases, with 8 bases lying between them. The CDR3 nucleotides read TGTGCCAGTAGTCCTTATAATAGCAATCAGCCCCAGCATTTT. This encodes CASSPYNSNQPQHF.

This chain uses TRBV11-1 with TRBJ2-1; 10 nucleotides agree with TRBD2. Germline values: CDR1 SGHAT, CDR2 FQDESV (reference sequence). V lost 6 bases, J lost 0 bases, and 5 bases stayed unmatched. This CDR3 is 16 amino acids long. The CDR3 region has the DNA TGTGCCAGCAGACGGACTAGCGGTAGCTCCTACAATGAGCAGTTCTTC. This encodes CASRRTSGSSYNEQFF.

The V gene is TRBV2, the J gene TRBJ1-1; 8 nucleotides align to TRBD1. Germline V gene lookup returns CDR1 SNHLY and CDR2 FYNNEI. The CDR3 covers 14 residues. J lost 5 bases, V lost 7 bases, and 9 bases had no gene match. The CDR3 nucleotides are TGTGCCAGCACTCCGGAACAGGGGGGGACTGAAGCTTTCTTT. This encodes CASTPEQGGTEAFF. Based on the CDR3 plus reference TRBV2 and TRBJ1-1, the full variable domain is EPEVTQTPSHQVTQMGQEVILRCVPISNHLYFYWYRQILGQKVEFLVSFYNNEISEKSEIFDDQFSVERPDGSNFTLKIRSTKLEDSAMYFCASTPEQGGTEAFFGQGTRLTVV.

Written as DNA, the CDR3 is TGCGCCAGCAGCGGGACTAGCGGGAGTACCGCAGATACGCAGTATTTT. This codes for CASSGTSGSTADTQYF. V gene TRBV10-1 combines with J gene TRBJ2-3; 14 bases match TRBD2. CDR1 is WNHNN and CDR2 is SYGVQD in the germline V gene (reference sequence). The CDR3 consists of 16 residues. J lost 4 bases, V lost 6 bases, and 6 bases had no gene match.

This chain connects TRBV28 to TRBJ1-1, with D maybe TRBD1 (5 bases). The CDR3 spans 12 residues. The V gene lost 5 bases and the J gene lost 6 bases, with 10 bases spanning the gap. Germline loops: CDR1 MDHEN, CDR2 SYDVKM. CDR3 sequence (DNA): TGTGCCAGCAGTAACCCCAGGGCTGAAGCTTTCTTT. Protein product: CASSNPRAEAFF.

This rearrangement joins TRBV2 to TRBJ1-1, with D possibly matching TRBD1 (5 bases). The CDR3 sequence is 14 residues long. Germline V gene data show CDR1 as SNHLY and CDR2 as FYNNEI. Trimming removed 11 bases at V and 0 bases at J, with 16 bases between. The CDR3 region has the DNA TGTGCCGGAGGAGGGACCTCCCTGAACACTGAAGCTTTCTTT. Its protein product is CAGGGTSLNTEAFF. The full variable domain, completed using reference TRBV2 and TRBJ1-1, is EPEVTQTPSHQVTQMGQEVILRCVPISNHLYFYWYRQILGQKVEFLVSFYNNEISEKSEIFDDQFSVERPDGSNFTLKIRSTKLEDSAMYFCAGGGTSLNTEAFFGQGTRLTVV.

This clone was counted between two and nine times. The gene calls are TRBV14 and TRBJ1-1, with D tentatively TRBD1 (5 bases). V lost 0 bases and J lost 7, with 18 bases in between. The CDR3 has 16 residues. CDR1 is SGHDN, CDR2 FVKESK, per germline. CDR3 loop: CASSQDSRGAGDEAFF. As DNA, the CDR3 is TGTGCCAGCAGCCAAGACTCAAGGGGAGCCGGGGATGAAGCTTTCTTT.

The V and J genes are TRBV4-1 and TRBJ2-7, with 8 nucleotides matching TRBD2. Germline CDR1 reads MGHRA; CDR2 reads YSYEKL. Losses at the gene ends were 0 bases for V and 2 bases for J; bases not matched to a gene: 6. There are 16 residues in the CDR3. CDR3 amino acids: CASSQDVGGGTYEQYF. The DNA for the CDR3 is TGCGCCAGCAGCCAAGACGTGGGCGGGGGGACCTACGAGCAGTACTTC.

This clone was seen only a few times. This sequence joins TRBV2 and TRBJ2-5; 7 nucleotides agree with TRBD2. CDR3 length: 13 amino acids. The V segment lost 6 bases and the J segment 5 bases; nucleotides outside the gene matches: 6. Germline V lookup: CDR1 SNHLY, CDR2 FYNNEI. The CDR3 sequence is CASSGLGRETQYF. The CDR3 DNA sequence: TGTGCCAGCAGCGGACTAGGGCGGGAGACCCAGTACTTC.

Here the CDR3 DNA reads TGTGCCAGCAGGCTTTTTGAGCGGGGCTCAGATACGCAGTATTTT. Translated, it gives CASRLFERGSDTQYF. The genes are TRBV7-2 and TRBJ2-3; 7 bases agree with TRBD2. V gave up 6 bases and J gave up 4 bases; unmatched junction bases: 10. The CDR3 has 15 amino acids. In germline, CDR1 is SGHTA, CDR2 FQGNSA.